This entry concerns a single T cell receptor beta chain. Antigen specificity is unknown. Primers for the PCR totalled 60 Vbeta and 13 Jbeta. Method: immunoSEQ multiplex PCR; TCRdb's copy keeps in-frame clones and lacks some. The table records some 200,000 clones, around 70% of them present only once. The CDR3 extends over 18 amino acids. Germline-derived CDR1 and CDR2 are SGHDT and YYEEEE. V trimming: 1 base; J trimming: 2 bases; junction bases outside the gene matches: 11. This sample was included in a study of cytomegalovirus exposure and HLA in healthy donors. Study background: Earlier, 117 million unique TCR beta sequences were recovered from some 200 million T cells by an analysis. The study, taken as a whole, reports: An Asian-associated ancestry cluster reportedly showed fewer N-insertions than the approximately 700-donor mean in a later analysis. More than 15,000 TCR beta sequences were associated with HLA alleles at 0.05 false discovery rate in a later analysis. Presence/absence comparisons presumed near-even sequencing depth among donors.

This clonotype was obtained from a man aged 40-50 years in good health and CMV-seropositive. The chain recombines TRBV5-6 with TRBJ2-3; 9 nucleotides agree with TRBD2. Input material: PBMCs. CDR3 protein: CASSLLGAGGHVTDTQYF. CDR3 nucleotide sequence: TGTGCCAGCAGCTTGTTGGGGGCGGGGGGGCATGTCACAGATACGCAGTATTTT.